The 6 T cell receptor beta chains below all came from one sample that was sequenced in a study of blood T cell repertoires in COVID-19. Clones were sequenced by immunoSEQ multiplex PCR, and TCRdb holds only the in-frame ones, with some missing. The sample has under 150,000 clones, roughly 71% seen once. Material: peripheral blood. Receptors were obtained from an elderly man with acute or convalescent COVID-19.

This clone was picked up one time. The chain joins TRBV2 to TRBJ1-5; the D gene is possibly TRBD1 (5 bases). CDR1 is SNHLY, CDR2 FYNNEI, per germline. V lost 5 bases and J lost 0, with 8 bases in between. The CDR3 spans 14 residues. The CDR3 region is CASSWGDSNQPQHF. CDR3 DNA sequence: TGTGCCAGCAGTTGGGGGGATAGCAATCAGCCCCAGCATTTT. The full variable domain, in which reference TRBV2 and TRBJ1-5 provide the parts outside the CDR3, is EPEVTQTPSHQVTQMGQEVILRCVPISNHLYFYWYRQILGQKVEFLVSFYNNEISEKSEIFDDQFSVERPDGSNFTLKIRSTKLEDSAMYFCASSWGDSNQPQHFGDGTRLSIL.

This chain connects TRBV10-3 to TRBJ1-2; 12 bases are a match to TRBD1. The CDR3 spans 15 residues. The V and J ends lost 10 bases and 8 bases, in that order; junction bases with no gene match: 14. Germline V gene sequence: CDR1 ENHRY, CDR2 SYGVKD. CDR3 coding DNA: TGTGCCAGCACCGGGACAGGGGGCGCCTTAGGCGGCTACACCTTC. Encoded protein: CASTGTGGALGGYTF.

The rearrangement links TRBV6-5 to TRBJ2-2, with 8 bases identical to TRBD1. The junction had 5 bases not matched to a gene; V was cut back by 7 bases and J by 1 base. From germline, CDR1 is MNHEY and CDR2 SVGAGI. The CDR3 is made up of 15 amino acids. CDR3 nucleotide sequence: TGTGCCAGCAACCTAGGACAGGGGAACACCGGGGAGCTGTTTTTT. It translates to CASNLGQGNTGELFF.

This chain links TRBV18 with TRBJ2-6; the match to TRBD1 covers 8 bases. The germline V gene has CDR1 KGHSH and CDR2 LQKENI. The CDR3 runs to 17 residues. V trimming: 2 bases; J trimming: 1 base; junction bases outside the gene matches: 4. This CDR3 is CASSPGTGGSGANVLTF. The CDR3 coding sequence is TGTGCCAGCTCACCAGGGACAGGAGGATCTGGGGCCAACGTCCTGACTTTC.

The chain couples TRBV7-8 to TRBJ1-5; a weak D match, TRBD1 (6 bases). This CDR3 has 17 amino acids. Germline CDR1 is SGHVS and CDR2 is FQNEAQ. V was cut by 1 base and J by 0 bases, with 13 bases left in between. For the CDR3, the DNA is TGTGCCAGCAGCTTAGTGTCACAGGGTTATAGCAATCAGCCCCAGCATTTT. As protein: CASSLVSQGYSNQPQHF.

This chain joins TRBV29-1 and TRBJ2-7; the D gene is possibly TRBD2 (5 bases). Germline loops: CDR1 SQVTM, CDR2 ANQGSEA. Trimming left V 3 bases short and J 4 bases short, with 13 bases between. CDR3 length equals 13 residues. This CDR3 reads CSVELQRGYEQYF. The CDR3 bases are TGCAGCGTTGAGTTACAGAGAGGGTACGAGCAGTACTTC.